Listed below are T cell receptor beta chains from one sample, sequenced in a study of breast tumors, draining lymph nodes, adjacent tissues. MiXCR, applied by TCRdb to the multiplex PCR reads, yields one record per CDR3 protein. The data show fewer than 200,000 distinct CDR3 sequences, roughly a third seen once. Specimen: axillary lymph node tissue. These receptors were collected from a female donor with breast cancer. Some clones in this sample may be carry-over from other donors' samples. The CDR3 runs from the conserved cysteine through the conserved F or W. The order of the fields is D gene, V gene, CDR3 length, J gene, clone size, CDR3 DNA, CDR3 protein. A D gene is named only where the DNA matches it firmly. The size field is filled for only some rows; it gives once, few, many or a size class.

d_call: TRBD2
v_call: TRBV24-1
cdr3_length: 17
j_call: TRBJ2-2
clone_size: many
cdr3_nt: TGTGCCACCAGTGATATTGTGGGACTAGCAGGTCCCGGGGAGCTGTTTTTT
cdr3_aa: CATSDIVGLAGPGELFF

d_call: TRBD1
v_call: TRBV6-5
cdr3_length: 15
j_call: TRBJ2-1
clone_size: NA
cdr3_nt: TGTGCCAGCAGTCACTCGCGGGACAGGGTGAATGAGCAGTTCTTC
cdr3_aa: CASSHSRDRVNEQFF

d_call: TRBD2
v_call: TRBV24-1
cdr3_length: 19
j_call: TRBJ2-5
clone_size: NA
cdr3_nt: TGTGCCACCAGTGATCCCCGGACTAGCGGGGGGCGGGGGGCAGAGACCCAGTACTTC
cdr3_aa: CATSDPRTSGGRGAETQYF

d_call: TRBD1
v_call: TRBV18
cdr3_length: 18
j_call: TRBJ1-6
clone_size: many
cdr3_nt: TGTGCCAGCTCACCAGTACAGGGGGCGAACTCCTATAATTCACCCCTCCACTTT
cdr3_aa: CASSPVQGANSYNSPLHF

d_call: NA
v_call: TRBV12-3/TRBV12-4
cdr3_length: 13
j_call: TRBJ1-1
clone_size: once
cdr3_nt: TGTGCCAGCAGTCTTGGACCAGAGATGACGGCTTTCTTT
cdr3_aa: CASSLGPEMTAFF

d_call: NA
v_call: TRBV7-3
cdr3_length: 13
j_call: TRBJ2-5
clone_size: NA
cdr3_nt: TGTGCCAGCAGTTTGGGCTACAATCAGCCCCAGTACTTC
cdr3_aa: CASSLGYNQPQYF

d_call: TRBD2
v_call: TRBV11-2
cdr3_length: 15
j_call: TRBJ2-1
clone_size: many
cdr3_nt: TGTGCCAGCAGCAGTAGCGGGGGTTCCTACAATGAGCAGTTCTTC
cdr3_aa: CASSSSGGSYNEQFF

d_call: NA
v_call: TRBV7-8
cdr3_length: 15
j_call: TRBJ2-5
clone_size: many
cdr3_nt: TGTGCCAGCAGCTTAGGGCAAGCGAACCAAGAGACCCAGTACTTC
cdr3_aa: CASSLGQANQETQYF

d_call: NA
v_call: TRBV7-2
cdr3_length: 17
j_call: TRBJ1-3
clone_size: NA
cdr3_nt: TGTGCCAGCAGCTTAGCGTCAGGGACATCCTCTGGAGACACCATATATTTT
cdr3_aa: CASSLASGTSSGDTIYF

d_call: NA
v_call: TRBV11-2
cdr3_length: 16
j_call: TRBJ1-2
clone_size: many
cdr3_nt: TGTGCCAGCAGCTTACATGACGGCGGGTTATGGTATGGCTACACCTTC
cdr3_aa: CASSLHDGGLWYGYTF

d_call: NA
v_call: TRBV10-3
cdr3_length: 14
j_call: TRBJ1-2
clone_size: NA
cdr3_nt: TGTGCCATCAGTGAAGGCGGGGACGTCGTTGGTGGCACCTTC
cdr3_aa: CAISEGGDVVGGTF

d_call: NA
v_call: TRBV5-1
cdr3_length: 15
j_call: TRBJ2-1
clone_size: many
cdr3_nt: TGCGCCAGCAGCTCAGGAGTTTTCTCCTACAATGAGCAGTTCTTC
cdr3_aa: CASSSGVFSYNEQFF

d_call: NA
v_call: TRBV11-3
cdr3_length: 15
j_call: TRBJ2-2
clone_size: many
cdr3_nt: TGTGCCAGCAGCTTAGGCGGGACCGATACCGGGGAGCTGTTTTTT
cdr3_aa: CASSLGGTDTGELFF

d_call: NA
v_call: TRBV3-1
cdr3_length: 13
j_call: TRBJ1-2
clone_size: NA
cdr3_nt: TGTGCCAGCAGCCAAGATCAAAGTTTCCGCTACACCTTC
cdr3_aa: CASSQDQSFRYTF

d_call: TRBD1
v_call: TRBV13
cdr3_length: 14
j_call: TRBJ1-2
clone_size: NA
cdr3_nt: TGTGCCAGCAGCTTAGGGACAGGGCAGGATGGCTACACCTTC
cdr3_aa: CASSLGTGQDGYTF

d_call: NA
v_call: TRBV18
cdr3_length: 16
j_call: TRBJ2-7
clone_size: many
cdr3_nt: TGTGCCAGCTCACCGAGATCCAAGGGGGGAGGAGACGAGCAGTACTTC
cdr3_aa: CASSPRSKGGGDEQYF

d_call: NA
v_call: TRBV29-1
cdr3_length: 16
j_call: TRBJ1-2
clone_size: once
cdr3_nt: TGCAGCGTTGAACTGTTTGGGACACCTACTAACTATGGCTACACCTTC
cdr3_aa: CSVELFGTPTNYGYTF

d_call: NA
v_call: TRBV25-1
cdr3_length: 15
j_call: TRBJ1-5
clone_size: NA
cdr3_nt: TGTGCCAGCAGTGAATTAGTCGGGTACAATCAGCCCCAGCATTTT
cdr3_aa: CASSELVGYNQPQHF

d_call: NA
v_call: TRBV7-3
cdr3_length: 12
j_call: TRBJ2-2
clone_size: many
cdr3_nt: TGTGCCAGCAGCCCGTCCCCCGGGGAGCTGTTTTTT
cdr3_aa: CASSPSPGELFF

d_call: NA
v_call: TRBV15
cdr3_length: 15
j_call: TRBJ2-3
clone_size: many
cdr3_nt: TGTGCCACCAGCAGATTAGGGTCTAGCACAGATACGCAGTATTTT
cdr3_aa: CATSRLGSSTDTQYF

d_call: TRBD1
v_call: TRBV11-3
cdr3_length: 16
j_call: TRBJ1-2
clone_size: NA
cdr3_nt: TGTGCCAGCAGAAGGACAGGGGTCCCCTTGAACTATGGCTACACCTTC
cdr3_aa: CASRRTGVPLNYGYTF

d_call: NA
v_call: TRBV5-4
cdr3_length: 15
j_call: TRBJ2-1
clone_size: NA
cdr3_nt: TGTGTCAGCAGCTTGTTAGGGGGTTCCTACAATGAGCAGTTCTTC
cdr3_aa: CVSSLLGGSYNEQFF

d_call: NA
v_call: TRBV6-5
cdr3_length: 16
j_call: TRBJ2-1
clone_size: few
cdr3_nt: TGTGCCAGCAGTCACTCGAGCCTTAGCTCCTACAATGAGCAGTTCTTC
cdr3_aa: CASSHSSLSSYNEQFF

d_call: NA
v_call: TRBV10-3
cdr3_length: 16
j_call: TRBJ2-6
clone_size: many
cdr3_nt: TGTGCCATCAGTGAGTCTCAAAGCTCTGGGGCCAACGTCCTGACTTTC
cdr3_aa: CAISESQSSGANVLTF

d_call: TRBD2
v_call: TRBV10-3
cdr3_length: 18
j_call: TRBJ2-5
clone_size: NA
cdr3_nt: TGTGCCATCAGTGGGGCTCTAGCGGGACCCCTTCGCCAAGAGACCCAGTACTTC
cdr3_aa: CAISGALAGPLRQETQYF

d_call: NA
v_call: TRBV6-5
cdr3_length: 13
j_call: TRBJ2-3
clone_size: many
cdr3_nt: TGTGCCAGCAGGCGGCGGGGCACAGATACGCAGTATTTT
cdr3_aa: CASRRRGTDTQYF

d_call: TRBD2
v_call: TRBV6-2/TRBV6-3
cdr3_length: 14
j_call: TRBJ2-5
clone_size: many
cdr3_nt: TGTGCCAGCAGTTACGGGACTATACAAGAGACCCAGTACTTC
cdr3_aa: CASSYGTIQETQYF

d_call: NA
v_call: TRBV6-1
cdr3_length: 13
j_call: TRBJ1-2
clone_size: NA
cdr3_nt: TGTGCCAGCAGTGGGACAATTGCGCATGGCTACACCTTC
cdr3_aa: CASSGTIAHGYTF

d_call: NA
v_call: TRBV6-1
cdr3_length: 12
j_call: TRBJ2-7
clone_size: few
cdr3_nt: TGTGCCAGCAGCTTCGTAGGGACCGAGCAGTACTTC
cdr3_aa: CASSFVGTEQYF

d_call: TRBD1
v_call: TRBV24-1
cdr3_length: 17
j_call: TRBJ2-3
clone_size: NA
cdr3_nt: TGTGCCACCAGTGATCCCACAGGGGGCGAGCACACAGATACGCAGTATTTT
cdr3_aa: CATSDPTGGEHTDTQYF

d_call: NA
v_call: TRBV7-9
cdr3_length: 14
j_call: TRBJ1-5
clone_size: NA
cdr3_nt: TGTGCCAGCCTGTCCGAACCCTACAATGAGCCCCAGCATTTT
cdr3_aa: CASLSEPYNEPQHF

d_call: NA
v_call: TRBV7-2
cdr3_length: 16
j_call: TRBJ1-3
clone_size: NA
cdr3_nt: TGTGCCAGCAGCTCCTCCCGGGACAACTATGGCTACACCATATATTTT
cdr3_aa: CASSSSRDNYGYTIYF